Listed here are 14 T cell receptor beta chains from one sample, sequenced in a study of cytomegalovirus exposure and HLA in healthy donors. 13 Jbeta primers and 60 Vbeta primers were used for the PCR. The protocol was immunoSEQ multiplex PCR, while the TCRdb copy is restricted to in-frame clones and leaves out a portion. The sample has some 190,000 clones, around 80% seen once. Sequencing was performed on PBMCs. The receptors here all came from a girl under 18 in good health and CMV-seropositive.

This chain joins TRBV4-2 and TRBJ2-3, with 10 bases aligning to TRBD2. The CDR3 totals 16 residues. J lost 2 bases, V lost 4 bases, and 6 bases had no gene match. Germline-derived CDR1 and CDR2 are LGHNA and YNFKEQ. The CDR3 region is CASSPLLAGVTDTQYF. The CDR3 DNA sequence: TGTGCCAGCAGCCCCCTCCTAGCGGGAGTCACAGATACGCAGTATTTT.

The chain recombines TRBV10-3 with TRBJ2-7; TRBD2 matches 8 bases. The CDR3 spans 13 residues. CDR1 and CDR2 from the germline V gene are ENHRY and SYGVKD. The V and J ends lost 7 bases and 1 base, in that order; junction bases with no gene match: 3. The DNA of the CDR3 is TGTGCCATCACGGGGGGGTTATCCTACGAGCAGTACTTC. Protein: CAITGGLSYEQYF.

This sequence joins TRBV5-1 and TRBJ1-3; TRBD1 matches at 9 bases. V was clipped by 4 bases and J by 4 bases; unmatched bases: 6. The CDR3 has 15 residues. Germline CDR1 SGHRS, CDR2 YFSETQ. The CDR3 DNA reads TGCGCCAGCAGCCTAGACGGACAGGGGGGAAACACCATATATTTT. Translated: CASSLDGQGGNTIYF.

In nucleotides, the CDR3 is TGTGCCAGCAACGGAATAGCCCCCGGGACACTAGCGGAGCTGCAAGAGACCCAGTACTTC. Encoded protein: CASNGIAPGTLAELQETQYF. The rearrangement links TRBV6-4 to TRBJ2-5; TRBD2 agrees at 8 bases. This CDR3 spans 20 amino acids. The junction had 24 bases not matched to a gene; V was cut back by 7 bases and J by 2 bases. Germline V lookup: CDR1 MRHNA, CDR2 SNTAGT.

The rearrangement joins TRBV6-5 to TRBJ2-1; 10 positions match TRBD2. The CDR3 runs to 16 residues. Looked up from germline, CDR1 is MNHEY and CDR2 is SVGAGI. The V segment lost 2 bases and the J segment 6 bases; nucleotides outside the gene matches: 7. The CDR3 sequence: CASSYRWTSGGNEQFF. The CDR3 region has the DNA TGTGCCAGCAGTTACCGTTGGACTAGCGGAGGCAATGAGCAGTTCTTC.

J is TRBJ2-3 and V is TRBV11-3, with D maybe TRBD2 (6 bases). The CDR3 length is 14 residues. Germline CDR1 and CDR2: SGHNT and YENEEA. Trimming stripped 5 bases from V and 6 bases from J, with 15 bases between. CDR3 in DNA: TGTGCCAGCAGCCTCGGGAGCTCTACCGATACGCAGTATTTT. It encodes CASSLGSSTDTQYF.

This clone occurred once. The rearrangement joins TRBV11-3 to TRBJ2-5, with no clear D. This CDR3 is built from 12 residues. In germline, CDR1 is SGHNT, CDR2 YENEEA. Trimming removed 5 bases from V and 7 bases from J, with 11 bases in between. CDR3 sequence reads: CASSDTSGTQYF. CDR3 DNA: TGTGCCAGCAGCGACACATCAGGGACCCAGTACTTC.

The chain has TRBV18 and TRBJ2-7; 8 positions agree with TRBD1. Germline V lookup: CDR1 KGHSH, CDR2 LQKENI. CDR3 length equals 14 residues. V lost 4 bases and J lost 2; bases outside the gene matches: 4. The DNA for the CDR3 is TGTGCCAGCTCACTTCGGACAGGGCCCTACGAGCAGTACTTC. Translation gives CASSLRTGPYEQYF.

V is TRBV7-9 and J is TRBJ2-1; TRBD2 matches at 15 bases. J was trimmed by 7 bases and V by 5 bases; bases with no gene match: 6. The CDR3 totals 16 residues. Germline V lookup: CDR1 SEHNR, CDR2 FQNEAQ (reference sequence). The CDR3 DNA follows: TGTGCCAGCAGCGGAACCGGGACTAGCGGGAGGAATGAGCAGTTCTTC. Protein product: CASSGTGTSGRNEQFF.

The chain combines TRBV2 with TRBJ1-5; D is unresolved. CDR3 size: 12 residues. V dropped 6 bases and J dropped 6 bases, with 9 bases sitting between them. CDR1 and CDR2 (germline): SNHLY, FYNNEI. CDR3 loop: CASSPRVQPQHF. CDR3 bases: TGTGCCAGCAGCCCGAGGGTTCAGCCCCAGCATTTT.

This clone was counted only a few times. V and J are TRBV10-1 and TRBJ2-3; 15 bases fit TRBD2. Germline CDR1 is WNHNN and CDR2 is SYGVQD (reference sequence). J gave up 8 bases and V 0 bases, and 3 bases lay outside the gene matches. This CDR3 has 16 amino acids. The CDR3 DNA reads TGCGCCAGCAGTGAGTCGAGGACTAGCGGGAGGGGTACGCAGTATTTT. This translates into CASSESRTSGRGTQYF.

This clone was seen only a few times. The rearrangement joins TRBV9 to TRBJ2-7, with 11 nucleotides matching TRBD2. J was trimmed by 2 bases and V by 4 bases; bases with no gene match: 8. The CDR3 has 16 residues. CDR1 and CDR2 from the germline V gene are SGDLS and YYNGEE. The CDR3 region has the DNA TGTGCCAGCAGCCCAGAGGTTAGCGGGAGGGCCTACGAGCAGTACTTC. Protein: CASSPEVSGRAYEQYF.

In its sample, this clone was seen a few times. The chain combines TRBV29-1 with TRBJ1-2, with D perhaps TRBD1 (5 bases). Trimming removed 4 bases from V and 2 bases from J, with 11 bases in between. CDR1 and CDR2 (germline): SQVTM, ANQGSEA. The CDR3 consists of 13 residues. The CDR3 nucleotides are TGCAGCGTTGGGGGGACTTCCAACTATGGCTACACCTTC. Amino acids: CSVGGTSNYGYTF.

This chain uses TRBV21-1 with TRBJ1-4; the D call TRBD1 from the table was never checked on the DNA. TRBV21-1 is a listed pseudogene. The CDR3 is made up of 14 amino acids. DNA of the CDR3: TGTGCCAGCAGCAAAGGTGACAAGTTCGAAAAACTGTTTTTT. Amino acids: CASSKGDKFEKLFF.